These T cell receptor beta chains were read from a single sample in a study of T cells in Graves' hyperthyroidism and ophthalmopathy. TCRdb analysed the multiplex PCR reads with MiXCR anew, one entry per CDR3 protein. The top ten clones hold less than 35% of a sample with roughly 700,000 distinct CDR3 sequences, around 40% of them seen once. The sequenced material came from blood. These TCRs come from a woman aged 40 to 50 with Graves' hyperthyroidism. Each CDR3 is given with its conserved first and last residue. The D gene is left open where the match is weak. Not all rows give a size; the values are once, few, many and, for expanded clones, a class.

j_gene: TRBJ1-3
abundance: NA
v_gene: TRBV4-3
d_gene: NA
CDR3nt: TGCGCCAGCAGCCCTTCTCAGGGGCAGACTGGAAACACCATATATTTT
CDR3aa: CASSPSQGQTGNTIYF

j_gene: TRBJ1-3
abundance: NA
v_gene: TRBV30
d_gene: NA
CDR3nt: TGTGCCTGGAGTGTACGTTCTCGTGGAAACACCATATATTTT
CDR3aa: CAWSVRSRGNTIYF

j_gene: TRBJ2-3
abundance: NA
v_gene: TRBV12-3/TRBV12-4
d_gene: NA
CDR3nt: TGTGCCAGCAGCAACAACGTAGCGGGCACAGATACGCAGTATTTT
CDR3aa: CASSNNVAGTDTQYF

j_gene: TRBJ1-2
abundance: few
v_gene: TRBV20-1
d_gene: NA
CDR3nt: TGCAGTGCTAGAGAATGGCGGGGCGGGGGCTATGGCTACACCTTC
CDR3aa: CSAREWRGGGYGYTF

j_gene: TRBJ1-1
abundance: few
v_gene: TRBV29-1
d_gene: NA
CDR3nt: TGCAGCGTGTCTCAAACAGGGAACACTGAAGCTTTCTTT
CDR3aa: CSVSQTGNTEAFF

j_gene: TRBJ2-7
abundance: many
v_gene: TRBV5-1
d_gene: NA
CDR3nt: TGCGCCAGCAGCTCGGACTCCCCTCTGGGCGAGCAGTACTTC
CDR3aa: CASSSDSPLGEQYF

j_gene: TRBJ2-5
abundance: many
v_gene: TRBV20-1
d_gene: NA
CDR3nt: TGCAGTGCTAGAGTACAGGGTCGGGAGACCCAGTACTTC
CDR3aa: CSARVQGRETQYF

j_gene: TRBJ1-5
abundance: few
v_gene: TRBV5-1
d_gene: NA
CDR3nt: TGCGCCAGCAGCTTGGACGGGCCCGGTCAGCCCCAGCATTTT
CDR3aa: CASSLDGPGQPQHF

j_gene: TRBJ2-6
abundance: many
v_gene: TRBV7-2
d_gene: NA
CDR3nt: TGTGCCAGCACCGCGACCACAGGGCTGAGCTCTGGGGCCAACGTCCTGACTTTC
CDR3aa: CASTATTGLSSGANVLTF

j_gene: TRBJ1-6
abundance: few
v_gene: TRBV5-1
d_gene: TRBD1
CDR3nt: TGCGCCAGCAGCAGCCGGGACAGGGGGCTCGGCCCCCTCCACTTT
CDR3aa: CASSSRDRGLGPLHF

j_gene: TRBJ2-7
abundance: few
v_gene: TRBV12-3/TRBV12-4
d_gene: TRBD1
CDR3nt: TGTGCCAGCAGCCCTGACAGGGTAAGGACCTACGAGCAGTACTTC
CDR3aa: CASSPDRVRTYEQYF

j_gene: TRBJ1-5
abundance: many
v_gene: TRBV7-8
d_gene: TRBD1
CDR3nt: TGTGCCAGCAGCTTAGGGGGGACAGGTCACAATCAGCCCCAGCATTTT
CDR3aa: CASSLGGTGHNQPQHF

j_gene: TRBJ2-7
abundance: many
v_gene: TRBV20-1
d_gene: TRBD2
CDR3nt: TGCAGTGCTATTGGGACTAGCGGTAACTACGAGCAGTACTTC
CDR3aa: CSAIGTSGNYEQYF

j_gene: TRBJ2-5
abundance: NA
v_gene: TRBV6-2/TRBV6-3
d_gene: NA
CDR3nt: TGTGCCAGCAGTGATTTGGGCTTAACGGTTCAAGAGACCCAGTACTTC
CDR3aa: CASSDLGLTVQETQYF

j_gene: TRBJ2-2
abundance: NA
v_gene: TRBV5-1
d_gene: NA
CDR3nt: TGCGCCAGCAGGATCGGGCTCGCGAACACCGGGGAGCTGTTTTTT
CDR3aa: CASRIGLANTGELFF

j_gene: TRBJ1-2
abundance: few
v_gene: TRBV11-2
d_gene: NA
CDR3nt: TGTGCCAGCAGCGACCTAGGGACGGCAAGGACTAACTATGGCTACACCTTC
CDR3aa: CASSDLGTARTNYGYTF

j_gene: TRBJ1-2
abundance: NA
v_gene: TRBV29-1
d_gene: TRBD1
CDR3nt: TGCAGCGTTGCCAGCATGGGGACAGACGAGAACTATGGCTACACCTTC
CDR3aa: CSVASMGTDENYGYTF

j_gene: TRBJ1-3
abundance: many
v_gene: TRBV2
d_gene: NA
CDR3nt: TGTGCCAGCAGGCGTACAGAGAGCTCTGGAAACACCATATATTTT
CDR3aa: CASRRTESSGNTIYF

j_gene: TRBJ1-5
abundance: many
v_gene: TRBV2
d_gene: NA
CDR3nt: TGTGCCAGCAGTGCCCTTGTAGCAGGAGGTAGCAATCAGCCCCAGCATTTT
CDR3aa: CASSALVAGGSNQPQHF

j_gene: TRBJ1-5
abundance: many
v_gene: TRBV2
d_gene: NA
CDR3nt: TGTGCCAGCAGCGGGACCTATAGCAATCAGCCCCAGCATTTT
CDR3aa: CASSGTYSNQPQHF

j_gene: TRBJ2-6
abundance: NA
v_gene: TRBV7-2
d_gene: TRBD2
CDR3nt: TGTGCCAGCAGCTCAACCCCGGGAGGGCCTTCTGGGGCCAACGTCCTGACTTTC
CDR3aa: CASSSTPGGPSGANVLTF

j_gene: TRBJ2-5
abundance: many
v_gene: TRBV6-2/TRBV6-3
d_gene: NA
CDR3nt: TGTGCCAGCAGCCTCCGGGACTTACCACCGGAGACCCAGTACTTC
CDR3aa: CASSLRDLPPETQYF

j_gene: TRBJ2-3
abundance: NA
v_gene: TRBV6-2/TRBV6-3
d_gene: TRBD2
CDR3nt: TGTGCCAGCAGTTTAGCGGGGGGGCAGGGTACGCAGTATTTT
CDR3aa: CASSLAGGQGTQYF

j_gene: TRBJ1-2
abundance: many
v_gene: TRBV15
d_gene: NA
CDR3nt: TGTGCCACCAGCAGCGGCAGATCCTATGGCTACACCTTC
CDR3aa: CATSSGRSYGYTF

j_gene: TRBJ2-6
abundance: once
v_gene: TRBV10-3
d_gene: TRBD1
CDR3nt: TGTGCCATCGCCTTGGACGGGACAGGCCAAAACTCTGGGGCCAACGTCCTGACTTTC
CDR3aa: CAIALDGTGQNSGANVLTF

j_gene: TRBJ1-1
abundance: many
v_gene: TRBV2
d_gene: NA
CDR3nt: TGTGCCAGCAGAGTTTACGGCCCAAACACTGAAGCTTTCTTT
CDR3aa: CASRVYGPNTEAFF

j_gene: TRBJ1-1
abundance: once
v_gene: TRBV7-9
d_gene: TRBD1
CDR3nt: TGTGCCAGCAGGTTTGGGACAGGGTCGACTGAAGCTTTCTTT
CDR3aa: CASRFGTGSTEAFF

j_gene: TRBJ1-1
abundance: NA
v_gene: TRBV20-1
d_gene: NA
CDR3nt: TGCAGTGCTAGATCCTTGACAGATTTCAACATGAACACTGAAGCTTTCTTT
CDR3aa: CSARSLTDFNMNTEAFF

j_gene: TRBJ2-2
abundance: NA
v_gene: TRBV6-5
d_gene: NA
CDR3nt: TGTGCCAGCAGTTACTCAGATCGGAGCGGGGAGCTGTTTTTT
CDR3aa: CASSYSDRSGELFF

j_gene: TRBJ1-1
abundance: many
v_gene: TRBV24-1
d_gene: NA
CDR3nt: TGTGCCACCCGAGGGGACACTGACACTGAAGCTTTCTTT
CDR3aa: CATRGDTDTEAFF

j_gene: TRBJ2-7
abundance: many
v_gene: TRBV20-1
d_gene: NA
CDR3nt: TGCAGTGCCGCATGGGCGGTAACTTCCTACGAGCAGTACTTC
CDR3aa: CSAAWAVTSYEQYF

j_gene: TRBJ1-5
abundance: many
v_gene: TRBV2
d_gene: NA
CDR3nt: TGCGCCAGCAGTGAGGGGGATCAGCCCCAGCATTTT
CDR3aa: CASSEGDQPQHF

j_gene: TRBJ2-2
abundance: many
v_gene: TRBV7-2
d_gene: NA
CDR3nt: TGTGCCAGCAGCTTAGATGGGGTCGGGGAGCTGTTGTTT
CDR3aa: CASSLDGVGELLF

j_gene: TRBJ1-2
abundance: many
v_gene: TRBV2
d_gene: NA
CDR3nt: TGTGCCAGCAGTGATGGACAGATTAACTATGGCTACACCTTC
CDR3aa: CASSDGQINYGYTF

j_gene: TRBJ1-4
abundance: many
v_gene: TRBV13
d_gene: NA
CDR3nt: TGTGCCAGCAGCTTATCATGGTCTAATGAAAAACTGTTTTTT
CDR3aa: CASSLSWSNEKLFF

j_gene: TRBJ2-7
abundance: few
v_gene: TRBV5-1
d_gene: TRBD2
CDR3nt: TGCGCCAGCAGCTCTCTAGCGGGAGGCGTTGGCGAGCAGTACTTC
CDR3aa: CASSSLAGGVGEQYF

j_gene: TRBJ1-1
abundance: NA
v_gene: TRBV19
d_gene: NA
CDR3nt: TGTGCCAGTAGTATAGCCCCAGACATGAACACTGAAGCTTTCTTT
CDR3aa: CASSIAPDMNTEAFF

j_gene: TRBJ1-2
abundance: NA
v_gene: TRBV6-6
d_gene: TRBD1
CDR3nt: TGTGCCAGCAGTTACTCGCAGGGGGAGGGCTACACCTTC
CDR3aa: CASSYSQGEGYTF

j_gene: TRBJ1-1
abundance: NA
v_gene: TRBV9
d_gene: NA
CDR3nt: TGTGCCAGCAGCCAAGATTTACAGACGAACACTGAAGCTTTCTTT
CDR3aa: CASSQDLQTNTEAFF

j_gene: TRBJ1-2
abundance: NA
v_gene: TRBV10-3
d_gene: TRBD1
CDR3nt: TGTGCCTTCTCGGGACAGGGGTATGGCTACACCTTC
CDR3aa: CAFSGQGYGYTF

j_gene: TRBJ1-5
abundance: NA
v_gene: TRBV7-2
d_gene: NA
CDR3nt: TGTGCCAGCAGTTACCACAGGGTCCCCAGCAATCAGCCCCAGCATTTT
CDR3aa: CASSYHRVPSNQPQHF

j_gene: TRBJ2-7
abundance: NA
v_gene: TRBV28
d_gene: NA
CDR3nt: TGTGCCAGCAGTTTATGGGGGCATGTACCCTACGAGCAGTACTTC
CDR3aa: CASSLWGHVPYEQYF

j_gene: TRBJ1-1
abundance: many
v_gene: TRBV12-3/TRBV12-4
d_gene: NA
CDR3nt: TGTGCCAGCACCCTGACCGGGGCGGCCACTGAAGCTTTCTTT
CDR3aa: CASTLTGAATEAFF

j_gene: TRBJ1-5
abundance: NA
v_gene: TRBV29-1
d_gene: TRBD1
CDR3nt: TGCAGCGTTGAACAAGGGGGCAGGCGACAGCATTTT
CDR3aa: CSVEQGGRRQHF

j_gene: TRBJ1-1
abundance: NA
v_gene: TRBV29-1
d_gene: NA
CDR3nt: TGCAGCGTTCCGGGTCTATGGAACACTGAAGCTTTCTTT
CDR3aa: CSVPGLWNTEAFF

j_gene: TRBJ2-7
abundance: many
v_gene: TRBV7-2
d_gene: NA
CDR3nt: TGTGCCAGCAGCCTTGGCGGGGGCGTCTACGAGCAGTACTTC
CDR3aa: CASSLGGGVYEQYF